The clone carrying this T cell receptor beta chain was recorded at least ten times. Its antigen is undetermined. These data come from a study of T cells in Graves' hyperthyroidism and ophthalmopathy. At the level of the study: Peripheral blood was taken when the disease was first diagnosed, before any treatment began.

The TCR beta CDR3 regions underwent amplification using RNA transcripts as the source. Primed by the HTBI set, a first-round RT-PCR was run on the TCR CDR3. One entry per CDR3 protein results from TCRdb running MiXCR on the multiplex PCR reads. The table has around 580,000 distinct CDR3 sequences, 16% seen once. Notes on the study in general: Prediction of ophthalmopathy progression came a median roughly 6.6 months pre-onset. Stable hyperthyroidism and ophthalmopathy were separated using 13 V-J signatures. Peripheral blood also featured most of the thyroid clonotypes expanded above 0.001.

Germline V lookup: CDR1 SQVTM, CDR2 ANQGSEA. The V segment lost 8 bases and the J segment 4 bases; nucleotides outside the gene matches: 11. This CDR3 region has 15 residues. This sequence was found in a woman aged 18 to 35 with Graves' hyperthyroidism. Sequencing input: blood. V usage is TRBV29-1 and J usage is TRBJ2-1; 10 nucleotides agree with TRBD1. CDR3 loop: CSSRPGQGTYNEQFF. CDR3 coding DNA: TGCAGCTCACGACCGGGACAGGGGACGTACAATGAGCAGTTCTTC.